This TCR beta chain was captured in a study of OX40 agonist ivuxolimab in advanced cancers. In the study overall: An agonistic human IgG2 monoclonal antibody against OX40 (CD134) was given. Three patients got partial responses; one had hepatocellular carcinoma and two had cutaneous melanoma.

Here immunoSEQ multiplex PCR was the method, and the copy in TCRdb shows in-frame clones only, minus some. The data contain fewer than 45,000 clones, roughly 91% of them singletons. Per germline, CDR1 SGHRS and CDR2 YFSETQ. The germline V and J ends were trimmed by 4 bases and 4 bases, with 11 bases remaining between them. This CDR3 is 13 amino acids long. The J gene is TRBJ1-2, the V gene TRBV5-1, with D maybe TRBD1 (5 bases). This receptor was obtained from an adult with an advanced solid tumor such as melanoma, head and neck, liver or kidney cancer. The sample was CD4+ or CD8+ T cells sorted from blood, taken in a trial of the OX40 agonist ivuxolimab. The CDR3 reads CASSPRGAYGYTF. DNA for the CDR3: TGCGCCAGCAGCCCGCGGGGCGCCTATGGCTACACCTTC.